A single sample is the source of the 14 T cell receptor beta chains below, sequenced in a study of CD8 T cells in ankylosing spondylitis. TCRdb reanalysed the 5' RACE reads using MiXCR and keeps one entry per CDR3 protein. The sample carries under 250,000 distinct CDR3 sequences, roughly 25% recorded once. The sequenced material came from blood, either unsorted or a sorted T cell fraction (not recorded which). All receptors derive from a male donor with ankylosing spondylitis or in good health (not recorded which).

This clonotype came up many times. The chain carries TRBV7-2 and TRBJ1-1; maybe TRBD1 (5 bases). Trimming cost V 1 base and J 4 bases, with 13 bases left between them. Looked up from germline, CDR1 is SGHTA and CDR2 is FQGNSA. The CDR3 runs to 15 residues. The CDR3 DNA reads as TGTGCCAGCAGCTTAGTAACGGGGACGGGCACTGAAGCTTTCTTT. It translates to CASSLVTGTGTEAFF.

This clonotype was picked up many times. The chain has TRBV2 and TRBJ1-1, with TRBD1 matching over 7 bases. Germline loops: CDR1 SNHLY, CDR2 FYNNEI. J gave up 1 base and V 6 bases, and 2 bases lay outside the gene matches. The CDR3 has 13 residues. The CDR3 is CASSGDRNTEAFF. The CDR3 DNA follows: TGTGCCAGCAGCGGGGACAGGAACACTGAAGCTTTCTTT.

Only a few counts were recorded for this clonotype. V and J are TRBV7-6 and TRBJ2-1; TRBD2 aligns across 9 bases. The germline CDR1 and CDR2 sequences are SGHVS and FNYEAQ. The junction had 9 bases not matched to a gene; V was cut back by 3 bases and J by 6 bases. This CDR3 spans 16 amino acids. The CDR3 DNA sequence: TGTGCCAGCAGCTTGCGGGTGCGGGAGGGCCGCAATGAGCAGTTCTTC. As protein: CASSLRVREGRNEQFF.

Note on this clonotype: A read error may be the cause here, since a much bigger clone is one base away. CDR3 sequence: CASSVEMGLSSYNEQYF. As DNA, the CDR3 is TGTGCCAGCAGCGTAGAGATGGGCTTGAGCTCCTACAATGAGCAGTACTTC. The chain links TRBV9 to TRBJ2-7; D gene unclear. The CDR3 covers 17 residues. With 0 bases removed from V and 7 bases from J, the gap between germline ends came to 23 bases. Germline V CDR1 and CDR2: SGDLS, YYNGEE.

At least ten counts were recorded for this clonotype. The rearrangement uses TRBV7-8 and TRBJ2-2; D is tentatively TRBD1 or TRBD2 (5 bases each). The CDR3 covers 20 residues. Trimming stripped 2 bases from V and 4 bases from J, with 26 bases between. Germline CDR1 and CDR2: SGHVS and FQNEAQ. CDR3 nucleotide sequence: TGTGCCAGCAGCTTATCGGGGCGGCGAGGGAGTGTCTCGGGCACCGGGGAGCTGTTTTTT. Translating gives CASSLSGRRGSVSGTGELFF.

This clonotype is a singleton in its sample. The CDR3 coding sequence is TGCGCCAGCAGTGAGTCTCGCCCTGAGGACATTCAGTACTTC. This translates into CASSESRPEDIQYF. The V call is TRBV10-1, the J call TRBJ2-4, with unresolved D. The germline V and J ends were trimmed by 0 bases and 8 bases, with 11 bases remaining between them. Germline-derived CDR1 and CDR2 are WNHNN and SYGVQD (reference sequence). CDR3 length equals 14 residues.

The chain combines TRBV20-1 with TRBJ2-7; 9 nucleotides match TRBD2. The CDR3 is 14 residues long. CDR1 DFQATT and CDR2 SNEGSKA come from the germline V gene (reference sequence). The ends lost 4 bases at V and 6 bases at J; junction bases unmatched: 10. The CDR3, as DNA: TGCAGTGCTAAGTTACCTAGCGGGATTCGCGAGCAGTACTTC. Translated: CSAKLPSGIREQYF.

This clonotype was observed at least ten times. The chain recombines TRBV28 with TRBJ1-1; a possible D gene is TRBD1 (6 bases). V lost 2 bases to trimming and J lost 11 bases, with 9 bases between them. Germline loops: CDR1 MDHEN, CDR2 SYDVKM. The CDR3 loop spans 11 amino acids. As DNA, the CDR3 is TGTGCCAGCAGTTTAACAGGGCGGGCTTTCTTT. It specifies CASSLTGRAFF. Full variable domain (rest looked up from reference TRBV28 and TRBJ1-1): DVKVTQSSRYLVKRTGEKVFLECVQDMDHENMFWYRQDPGLGLRLIYFSYDVKMKEKGDIPEGYSVSREKKERFSLILESASTNQTSMYLCASSLTGRAFFGQGTRLTVV.

This clonotype was counted a few times. This chain links TRBV20-1 with TRBJ2-3; D is unclear. V lost 3 bases to trimming and J lost 1 base, with 8 bases between them. This CDR3 contains 13 residues. Germline V gives CDR1 DFQATT, CDR2 SNEGSKA (reference sequence). The CDR3 protein is CSARVSGTDTQYF. CDR3 sequence (DNA): TGCAGTGCTAGGGTGTCGGGCACAGATACGCAGTATTTT.

This clonotype showed up many times. The chain has TRBV28 and TRBJ1-5, with a tentative D call TRBD1 (5 bases). CDR3 length equals 16 residues. Germline assignment: CDR1 MDHEN and CDR2 SYDVKM. CDR3 residues: CAITRGGISVNQPQHF. The CDR3 DNA follows: TGTGCGATCACGCGGGGCGGGATAAGCGTAAATCAGCCCCAGCATTTT.

In this sample, this clonotype turned up many times. The rearrangement joins TRBV5-5 to TRBJ2-3; no reliable D call. The CDR3 is 15 residues long. Trimming cost V 0 bases and J 0 bases, with 8 bases left between them. Germline values: CDR1 SGHKS, CDR2 YYEKEE (reference sequence). The CDR3 loop is CASSLDGISTDTQYF. CDR3 in DNA: TGTGCCAGCAGCTTGGATGGAATTAGCACAGATACGCAGTATTTT.

This clonotype has only a few counts. This chain links TRBV29-1 with TRBJ2-7; maybe TRBD2 (7 bases). V was cut by 3 bases and J by 5 bases, with 11 bases left in between. Germline lookup yields CDR1 SQVTM and CDR2 ANQGSEA. This CDR3 contains 12 residues. In DNA, the CDR3 is TGCAGCGTTGATGAGGGGGGGGACGAGCAGTACTTC. Translating it yields CSVDEGGDEQYF.

In its sample, this clonotype was seen many times. The chain is built from TRBV5-5 and TRBJ2-7; 9 positions agree with TRBD2. The CDR3 is made up of 14 amino acids. V shed 3 bases and J 1 base; nucleotides not matched to a gene: 2. CDR1 is SGHKS, CDR2 YYEKEE, per germline (reference sequence). CDR3 nucleotide sequence: TGTGCCAGCAGCTGGACTAGCGAGTCCTACGAGCAGTACTTC. Translating it yields CASSWTSESYEQYF. The full variable domain, with the rest looked up from reference TRBV5-5 and TRBJ2-7, is DAGVTQSPTHLIKTRGQQVTLRCSPISGHKSVSWYQQVLGQGPQFIFQYYEKEERGRGNFPDRFSARQFPNYSSELNVNALLLGDSALYLCASSWTSESYEQYFGPGTRLTVT.

This clonotype was detected ten times or more. The V and J genes are TRBV20-1 and TRBJ2-7, with 13 positions matching TRBD2. The CDR3 runs 15 residues. The ends lost 0 bases at V and 7 bases at J; junction bases unmatched: 6. Germline loops: CDR1 DFQATT, CDR2 SNEGSKA (reference sequence). Written as DNA, the CDR3 is TGCAGTGCTAGAGACGGACTAGCGGGAGTGAGGGAGCAGTACTTC. Amino acids: CSARDGLAGVREQYF.